Each of the 27 T cell receptor beta chains below was sequenced from the same sample in a study of blood T cell repertoires in COVID-19. The protocol was immunoSEQ multiplex PCR, while the TCRdb copy is restricted to in-frame clones and leaves out a portion. This sample has roughly 300,000 clones; over 75% occur once, and the top ten carry approximately 7.6%. The sequenced sample was peripheral blood. The receptors stem from a human donor in a cohort sampled during active COVID-19.

This chain links TRBV5-1 with TRBJ2-7, with TRBD2 matching over 8 bases. Trimming removed 7 bases from V and 0 bases from J; junction bases left unmatched: 15. This CDR3 spans 17 amino acids. Germline V lookup: CDR1 SGHRS, CDR2 YFSETQ. Here the CDR3 DNA reads TGCGCCAGCTCCCTCGGGGGGGCAGGGCCCTACTCCTACGAGCAGTACTTC. Amino acid sequence: CASSLGGAGPYSYEQYF.

This chain connects TRBV7-3 to TRBJ2-1; 8 positions agree with TRBD1. The V gene's germline CDR1 is SGHTA and CDR2 FQGTGA. The ends lost 3 bases at V and 2 bases at J; junction bases unmatched: 3. The CDR3 extends over 15 amino acids. The CDR3 nucleotides read TGTGCCAGCAGCTTTAGACAGGGGACCTACAATGAGCAGTTCTTC. It specifies CASSFRQGTYNEQFF.

This clone has a single count. V and J are TRBV29-1 and TRBJ2-1, with TRBD1 matching 7 bases. The CDR3 is 15 residues long. The V segment lost 0 bases and the J segment 1 base; nucleotides outside the gene matches: 3. CDR1 is SQVTM, CDR2 ANQGSEA, per germline. The CDR3 DNA follows: TGCAGCGTTGAAGAGACAGGGATTTCCTACAATGAGCAGTTCTTC. Amino acid sequence: CSVEETGISYNEQFF.

About this clone itself: This CDR3 is also generated by other DNA sequences in the sample. V usage is TRBV10-3 and J usage is TRBJ1-2; 9 bases are shared with TRBD1. The CDR3 runs to 13 residues. V shed 4 bases and J 3 bases; nucleotides not matched to a gene: 0. The germline V gene encodes CDR1 ENHRY and CDR2 SYGVKD. The CDR3 bases are TGTGCCATCAGTGGGACAGGGGACTATGGCTACACCTTC. This sequence encodes CAISGTGDYGYTF.

The chain couples TRBV7-2 to TRBJ2-2; maybe TRBD1 (7 bases). The CDR3 loop spans 15 amino acids. The V gene's germline CDR1 is SGHTA and CDR2 FQGNSA. V was pared by 5 bases and J by 1 base, with 11 bases between. CDR3 nucleotides: TGTGCCAGCAGCCCCAGGGGGGTGAACACCGGGGAGCTGTTTTTT. It yields the protein CASSPRGVNTGELFF.

This clone was seen only a few times. The gene calls are TRBV3-1 (or the pseudogene TRBV3-2) and TRBJ2-7; TRBD2 agrees at 10 bases. Germline V lookup: CDR1 LGHDT, CDR2 YNNKEL (reference sequence). The CDR3 runs to 15 residues. The V and J ends lost 4 bases and 2 bases, in that order; junction bases with no gene match: 5. As DNA, the CDR3 is TGTGCCAGCAGCCCGACCGGGACTAGCGCCTACGAGCAGTACTTC. Translated, it gives CASSPTGTSAYEQYF.

The chain has TRBV29-1 and TRBJ1-2; D unclear. The CDR3 spans 12 residues. Germline values: CDR1 SQVTM, CDR2 ANQGSEA. V gave up 4 bases and J gave up 6 bases, with 12 bases separating them. The CDR3 loop reads CSVASSVDGYTF. The CDR3 coding sequence is TGCAGCGTTGCTAGTTCTGTGGATGGCTACACCTTC.

The rearrangement uses TRBV12-3 or TRBV12-4 and TRBJ1-1; no reliable D call. V was clipped by 6 bases and J by 4 bases, with 9 bases between them. The CDR3 is 12 amino acids. For the CDR3, the DNA is TGTGCCAGCAGACCTGCGGTCACTGAAGCTTTCTTT. Amino acids: CASRPAVTEAFF.

This rearrangement joins TRBV27 to TRBJ1-2, with 7 nucleotides matching TRBD1. J was trimmed by 8 bases and V by 6 bases; bases with no gene match: 15. Germline V lookup: CDR1 MNHEY, CDR2 SMNVEV (reference sequence). CDR3 length equals 15 residues. CDR3 bases: TGTGCCAGCAGGATCATCGGGGACAGAGGGTTAGGCTACACCTTC. Its protein is CASRIIGDRGLGYTF.

The CDR3 bases are TGTGCCAGCAGTTTCGGTCAGGTTGGCTACACCTTC. Its protein is CASSFGQVGYTF. J is TRBJ1-2 and V is TRBV12-3 or TRBV12-4; D uncertain. The ends were cut back, 3 bases at V and 7 bases at J, with 9 bases in the middle. The CDR3 covers 12 residues.

The gene calls are TRBV25-1 and TRBJ2-5; 9 bases match TRBD1. Germline CDR1 reads MGHDK; CDR2 reads SYGVNS. The CDR3 is 16 residues long. J lost 2 bases, V lost 5 bases, and 9 bases had no gene match. The CDR3 sequence: CASSQPGQGWQETQYF. The CDR3 DNA reads TGTGCCAGCAGTCAACCGGGACAGGGTTGGCAAGAGACCCAGTACTTC.

The genes are TRBV7-8 and TRBJ2-7; 11 nucleotides agree with TRBD2. After removal of 4 bases from V and 2 bases from J, the junction contained 7 bases not matched to a gene. CDR3 length: 16 residues. CDR1 is SGHVS and CDR2 is FQNEAQ in the germline V gene. CDR3 residues: CASSSAILAGAYEQYF. In DNA form, the CDR3 reads TGTGCCAGCAGCTCGGCTATACTAGCGGGGGCCTACGAGCAGTACTTC.

J is TRBJ2-3 and V is TRBV11-2; 8 bases align to TRBD2. Germline values: CDR1 SGHAT, CDR2 FQNNGV. Trimming cost V 3 bases and J 0 bases; bases outside gene matches: 2. CDR3 length equals 15 residues. For the CDR3, the DNA is TGTGCCAGCAGCTTGAAGCGGGGGAGCACAGATACGCAGTATTTT. It specifies CASSLKRGSTDTQYF.

This sequence joins TRBV6-4 and TRBJ2-1; D might be TRBD1 (5 bases). Germline V gives CDR1 MRHNA, CDR2 SNTAGT. This CDR3 has 15 residues. Trimming took 1 base from V and 4 from J, leaving 11 bases between them. The CDR3 nucleotides are TGTGCCAGCAGTGACTTTCCAGGGCTATACAATGAGCAGTTCTTC. Translated: CASSDFPGLYNEQFF.

This chain links TRBV10-2 with TRBJ2-7, with D possibly being TRBD2 (6 bases). The CDR3 runs 13 residues. V was trimmed by 4 bases and J by 3 bases, leaving 10 bases between them. From germline, CDR1 is WSHSY and CDR2 SAAADI. The CDR3 sequence: CASSGGLSYEQYF. The DNA for the CDR3 is TGCGCCAGCAGTGGAGGACTAAGCTACGAGCAGTACTTC.

The genes are TRBV7-9 and TRBJ1-5; D uncertain. V lost 0 bases and J 1 base, leaving 10 bases between the germline ends. The CDR3 consists of 16 residues. CDR1 and CDR2 (germline): SEHNR, FQNEAQ (reference sequence). CDR3 residues: CASSLAPGLSNQPQHF. The CDR3 bases are TGTGCCAGCAGCTTAGCGCCGGGTTTGAGCAATCAGCCCCAGCATTTT.

The chain combines TRBV11-2 with TRBJ1-3, with D maybe TRBD1 (5 bases). Looked up from germline, CDR1 is SGHAT and CDR2 is FQNNGV. This CDR3 contains 15 residues. V was cut by 5 bases and J by 1 base, with 12 bases left in between. Here the CDR3 DNA reads TGTGCCAGCAGCAACATGGGGGGATCTGGAAACACCATATATTTT. Protein sequence: CASSNMGGSGNTIYF.

The V gene is TRBV7-9, the J gene TRBJ1-1, with TRBD1 as a possible D gene (6 bases). V was pared by 5 bases and J by 2 bases, with 12 bases between. CDR1 SEHNR and CDR2 FQNEAQ come from the germline V gene (reference sequence). This CDR3 is 14 amino acids long. Here the CDR3 reads CASSQTGSNTEAFF. CDR3 bases: TGTGCCAGCAGCCAAACAGGGTCCAACACTGAAGCTTTCTTT.

This rearrangement joins TRBV7-7 to TRBJ2-2, with 13 positions matching TRBD2. V shed 5 bases and J 2 bases; nucleotides not matched to a gene: 8. CDR3 length equals 18 residues. The germline V gene encodes CDR1 SSHAT and CDR2 FNYEAQ (reference sequence). The CDR3 sequence: CASSKTTSGGTNTGELFF. In DNA form, the CDR3 reads TGTGCCAGCAGCAAAACGACTAGCGGGGGGACTAACACCGGGGAGCTGTTTTTT.

This clone occurred once. The rearrangement joins TRBV24-1 to TRBJ1-5, with D possibly being TRBD1 (6 bases). CDR1 KGHDR and CDR2 SFDVKD come from the germline V gene. The V gene lost 4 bases and the J gene lost 5 bases, with 14 bases spanning the gap. This CDR3 is 15 amino acids long. This CDR3 is CATSEMGARDQPQHF. The CDR3 nucleotides read TGTGCCACCAGTGAGATGGGGGCAAGGGATCAGCCCCAGCATTTT.

About this clone itself: Other nucleotide sequences from this sample produce the same CDR3. This sequence joins TRBV27 and TRBJ1-1; D is unresolved. This CDR3 has 13 amino acids. The V and J ends lost 3 bases and 1 base respectively, with 6 bases between them. CDR1 and CDR2 from the germline V gene are MNHEY and SMNVEV (reference sequence). Here the CDR3 DNA reads TGTGCCAGCAGTTTTGGCGGGAACACTGAAGCTTTCTTT. Amino acid sequence: CASSFGGNTEAFF.

This sequence joins TRBV19 and TRBJ1-5; D not certain. V gave up 8 bases and J gave up 0 bases, with 8 bases separating them. Germline CDR1 and CDR2: LNHDA and SQIVND (reference sequence). CDR3 length equals 13 residues. CDR3 sequence: CASHSYSNQPQHF. The CDR3 bases are TGTGCCAGTCACAGCTATAGCAATCAGCCCCAGCATTTT. Combining the CDR3 with reference TRBV19 and TRBJ1-5 gives the whole variable domain DGGITQSPKYLFRKEGQNVTLSCEQNLNHDAMYWYRQDPGQGLRLIYYSQIVNDFQKGDIAEGYSVSREKKESFPLTVTSAQKNPTAFYLCASHSYSNQPQHFGDGTRLSIL.

V usage is TRBV24-1 and J usage is TRBJ1-4; 7 bases align to TRBD1. This CDR3 comprises 13 residues. The V gene's germline CDR1 is KGHDR and CDR2 SFDVKD. V lost 4 bases to trimming and J lost 6 bases; unmatched junction nucleotides: 1. CDR3 nucleotides: TGTGCCACCAGTGAAGGGGGCGATGAAAAACTGTTTTTT. Translation: CATSEGGDEKLFF.

The table lists this clone with a count of one. The chain couples TRBV27 to TRBJ2-7, with 10 positions matching TRBD2. There are 15 residues in the CDR3. Germline CDR1 is MNHEY and CDR2 is SMNVEV (reference sequence). Trimming removed 5 bases from V and 3 bases from J; junction bases left unmatched: 7. The CDR3 spells CASSPLAGGLYEQYF. The CDR3 DNA reads TGTGCCAGCAGTCCCTTAGCGGGGGGACTCTACGAGCAGTACTTC.

The chain links TRBV19 to TRBJ1-1, with 9 bases lining up with TRBD1. Losses at the gene ends were 2 bases for V and 4 bases for J; bases not matched to a gene: 8. Germline V gene data show CDR1 as LNHDA and CDR2 as SQIVND (reference sequence). The CDR3 covers 16 residues. The CDR3 DNA sequence: TGTGCCAGTAGTATAACACAGGGGGCTTGGGTCACTGAAGCTTTCTTT. Its translation: CASSITQGAWVTEAFF.

The chain is built from TRBV5-1 and TRBJ1-6, with a tentative D call TRBD1 (5 bases). The V end lost 4 bases, the J end lost 6 bases, and 14 bases lay between the germline ends. CDR3 length equals 15 residues. From germline, CDR1 is SGHRS and CDR2 YFSETQ. The CDR3 protein is CASSPFATANSPLHF. CDR3 bases: TGCGCCAGCAGCCCCTTTGCGACAGCTAATTCACCCCTCCACTTT.

The CDR3 DNA follows: TGTGCCAGCATTGTAGACAGGGAACAAGAGACCCAGTACTTC. Its translation: CASIVDREQETQYF. This chain joins TRBV2 and TRBJ2-5; 7 nucleotides align to TRBD1. The V and J ends lost 7 bases and 2 bases, in that order; junction bases with no gene match: 7. Germline lookup yields CDR1 SNHLY and CDR2 FYNNEI. This CDR3 has 14 amino acids.